Following are 2 T cell receptor beta chains from one sample sequenced in a study of T cells in localized non-small cell lung cancer. Clones were read by immunoSEQ multiplex PCR, and TCRdb kept only the in-frame ones, dropping some. The data show around 94,000 clones, with roughly 90% seen just once and roughly 15% held by the top ten. The sample was peripheral blood, taken before any cancer treatment. Receptors were obtained from a man aged 40 to 75 with stage I squamous cell lung carcinoma.

This clone has just one count. The genes are TRBV28 and TRBJ2-5; D may be TRBD1 (6 bases). The V gene's germline CDR1 is MDHEN and CDR2 SYDVKM. This CDR3 comprises 14 residues. Trimming cost V 3 bases and J 7 bases, with 15 bases left between them. The CDR3 DNA sequence: TGTGCCAGCAGTTTCCGTCAGGGGTCGGGGACCCAGTACTTC. It yields the protein CASSFRQGSGTQYF.

V is TRBV29-1 and J is TRBJ2-7, with D possibly TRBD2 on 6 matching bases. The germline gives CDR1 SQVTM, CDR2 ANQGSEA. The V end was cut by 4 bases, the J end by 3 bases, with 13 bases between. The length of the CDR3 is 13 residues. The CDR3: CSVVRVGSYEQYF. The CDR3 bases are TGCAGCGTTGTGAGGGTCGGGAGCTACGAGCAGTACTTC.